This entry lists 20 T cell receptor beta chains sequenced from one sample in a study of regulatory T cells. Antigen specificity for these receptors is unknown. Amplification used 52 TRBV primers and 13 TRBJ primers. Using immunoSEQ multiplex PCR, the repertoire was profiled, and TCRdb retains in-frame clones only, with some absent. The profile shows some 38,000 clones, around 91% of them singletons. General study points: In CD3G-deficient patients, conventional CD4+ T cells were enriched for hydrophobic CDR3 residues at positions 6 and 7.

Material for sequencing was conventional CD4+ T cells sorted from blood. These receptors came from a person under 35 with CD3G deficiency.

The rearrangement links TRBV5-1 to TRBJ2-1, with D possibly TRBD1 on 6 matching bases. The CDR3 covers 16 residues. The germline V and J ends were trimmed by 4 bases and 2 bases, with 16 bases remaining between them. Germline V gene data show CDR1 as SGHRS and CDR2 as YFSETQ. This CDR3 is CASSPGRGHTYNEQFF. The CDR3 bases are TGCGCCAGCAGCCCAGGCAGGGGACATACCTACAATGAGCAGTTCTTC.

The V gene is TRBV4-1, the J gene TRBJ2-3; 13 bases fit TRBD2. Germline trimming cut 4 bases from V and 5 bases from J; bases unmatched to any gene: 12. Germline V lookup: CDR1 MGHRA, CDR2 YSYEKL. This CDR3 is built from 18 residues. The CDR3 protein is CASSPYVTSGGVLDTQYF. CDR3 DNA: TGCGCCAGCAGCCCGTATGTTACTAGCGGGGGGGTTTTAGATACGCAGTATTTT.

The chain combines TRBV19 with TRBJ2-3; D is uncertain. Per germline, CDR1 LNHDA and CDR2 SQIVND (reference sequence). Trimming removed 6 bases from V and 0 bases from J, with 10 bases in between. This CDR3 contains 14 residues. CDR3 sequence: CASSPGRSTDTQYF. DNA of the CDR3: TGTGCCAGTAGCCCCGGGCGGAGCACAGATACGCAGTATTTT.

This clone was counted between two and nine times. The chain combines TRBV6-5 with TRBJ1-2; 7 bases line up with TRBD1. The CDR3 is made up of 13 amino acids. The trim removed 7 bases at V and 8 bases at J, leaving 10 bases unmatched. The germline V gene has CDR1 MNHEY and CDR2 SVGAGI. CDR3 protein: CASIPDRERGYTF. The DNA for the CDR3 is TGTGCCAGCATTCCCGACAGGGAGAGGGGCTACACCTTC.

This clone was seen a few times. V is TRBV5-1 and J is TRBJ2-7; possibly TRBD1 for D (6 bases). The CDR3 extends over 14 amino acids. Germline lookup yields CDR1 SGHRS and CDR2 YFSETQ. The V and J ends lost 5 bases and 5 bases respectively, with 17 bases between them. The CDR3 nucleotides read TGCGCCAGCAGTTCGGGGACACAGGGCCACGAGCAGTACTTC. As protein: CASSSGTQGHEQYF.

This clone was observed a few times. V gene TRBV5-1 combines with J gene TRBJ2-3; TRBD2 aligns across 7 bases. Germline lookup yields CDR1 SGHRS and CDR2 YFSETQ. The junction had 4 bases not matched to a gene; V was cut back by 1 base and J by 2 bases. This CDR3 contains 15 residues. Written as DNA, the CDR3 is TGCGCCAGCAGCTTGAGTCGGGGGGACACAGATACGCAGTATTTT. It is translated as CASSLSRGDTDTQYF. Variable domain in full (rest from reference TRBV5-1 and TRBJ2-3): KAGVTQTPRYLIKTRGQQVTLSCSPISGHRSVSWYQQTPGQGLQFLFEYFSETQRNKGNFPGRFSGRQFSNSRSEMNVSTLELGDSALYLCASSLSRGDTDTQYFGPGTRLTVL.

V usage is TRBV28 and J usage is TRBJ2-7, with D possibly being TRBD1 or TRBD2 (5 bases each). The germline CDR1 and CDR2 sequences are MDHEN and SYDVKM. The CDR3 length is 12 residues. Trimming pared 6 bases from V and 5 bases from J, leaving 11 bases between. DNA of the CDR3: TGTGCCAGCAGCCTGCCGGGACACGAGCAGTACTTC. Encoded protein: CASSLPGHEQYF.

V and J are TRBV6-1 and TRBJ2-7; D possibly corresponds to TRBD1 (5 bases). CDR3 size: 13 residues. CDR1 and CDR2 from the germline V gene are MNHNS and SASEGT. The V and J ends lost 7 bases and 3 bases respectively, with 13 bases between them. The CDR3 sequence: CASNRAGIYEQYF. The CDR3 nucleotides are TGTGCCAGCAATAGGGCAGGGATCTACGAGCAGTACTTC.

This chain links TRBV7-9 with TRBJ2-1, with 8 nucleotides matching TRBD2. This CDR3 contains 15 residues. Germline loops: CDR1 SEHNR, CDR2 FQNEAQ (reference sequence). V lost 2 bases, J lost 8 bases, and 8 bases stayed unmatched. For the CDR3, the DNA is TGTGCCAGCAGCTTATCCGAGTGGCGGGGGGATGAGCAGTTCTTC. The encoded protein is CASSLSEWRGDEQFF.

This chain connects TRBV5-1 to TRBJ2-3; weak D call: TRBD2 (6 bases). CDR3 length equals 14 residues. CDR1 and CDR2 from the germline V gene are SGHRS and YFSETQ. Trimming took off 2 bases at V and 2 bases at J, with 9 bases between the two ends. The DNA for the CDR3 is TGCGCCAGCAGCTTCGGCGGGAACACAGATACGCAGTATTTT. It codes for CASSFGGNTDTQYF.

V usage is TRBV10-3 and J usage is TRBJ2-1; TRBD2 agrees at 8 bases. Germline CDR1 is ENHRY and CDR2 is SYGVKD. This CDR3 contains 13 residues. V was clipped by 6 bases and J by 9 bases; unmatched bases: 7. CDR3 sequence (DNA): TGTGCCATCAGGGACGATCGGGGGGGTGAGCAGTTCTTC. Amino acid sequence: CAIRDDRGGEQFF.

The table lists this clone with a few counts. The V gene is TRBV19, the J gene TRBJ1-1; perhaps TRBD1 as D (6 bases). CDR1 and CDR2 from the germline V gene are LNHDA and SQIVND (reference sequence). Trimming pared 6 bases from V and 1 base from J, leaving 12 bases between. This CDR3 is built from 14 residues. The CDR3 reads CASRRQDGNTEAFF. In DNA, the CDR3 is TGTGCCAGTAGACGACAGGACGGGAACACTGAAGCTTTCTTT.

The V gene is TRBV19, the J gene TRBJ2-2; D is unresolved. Trimming stripped 3 bases from V and 2 bases from J, with 7 bases between. The CDR3 contains 14 residues. Germline V gene lookup returns CDR1 LNHDA and CDR2 SQIVND (reference sequence). The CDR3 loop is CASSIGPNTGELFF. CDR3 in DNA: TGTGCCAGTAGTATCGGACCCAACACCGGGGAGCTGTTTTTT.

V and J are TRBV18 and TRBJ2-5; maybe TRBD2 (5 bases). In germline, CDR1 is KGHSH, CDR2 LQKENI. V lost 1 base and J lost 5, with 11 bases in between. This CDR3 has 14 amino acids. CDR3 in DNA: TGTGCCAGCTCACCACGGACGGGAAGTGAGACCCAGTACTTC. Residues: CASSPRTGSETQYF.

This clone was counted once. The chain joins TRBV7-2 to TRBJ2-2; TRBD2 aligns across 8 bases. V trimming: 3 bases; J trimming: 5 bases; junction bases outside the gene matches: 11. The CDR3 is 17 amino acids. Germline V lookup: CDR1 SGHTA, CDR2 FQGNSA. CDR3 in amino acids: CASSLTLSGAFTGELFF. For the CDR3, the DNA is TGTGCCAGCAGCTTGACCCTTAGCGGGGCTTTTACCGGGGAGCTGTTTTTT.

The chain uses TRBV4-1 and TRBJ2-3; TRBD2 agrees at 13 bases. The ends lost 4 bases at V and 4 bases at J; junction bases unmatched: 8. In germline, CDR1 is MGHRA, CDR2 YSYEKL. CDR3 length equals 17 residues. The CDR3 sequence: CASSPTSGGEGPDTQYF. The CDR3 DNA reads as TGCGCCAGCAGCCCTACTAGCGGGGGGGAGGGGCCAGATACGCAGTATTTT.

The gene calls are TRBV11-2 and TRBJ2-7, with 7 bases identical to TRBD1. This CDR3 spans 15 amino acids. The V gene end was trimmed by 6 bases and the J gene end by 4 bases; junction bases not matched to a gene: 12. CDR1 is SGHAT and CDR2 is FQNNGV in the germline V gene. CDR3 bases: TGTGCCAGCAGTTCATCGACAGGGCTTAGTTACGAGCAGTACTTC. As protein: CASSSSTGLSYEQYF.

V usage is TRBV9 and J usage is TRBJ2-5, with D perhaps TRBD1 (5 bases). V was cut by 4 bases and J by 5 bases, with 12 bases left in between. The V gene's germline CDR1 is SGDLS and CDR2 YYNGEE. The CDR3 has 13 amino acids. CDR3 amino acids: CASSPHPGETQYF. In nucleotides, the CDR3 is TGTGCCAGCAGCCCCCACCCAGGGGAGACCCAGTACTTC.

The V and J genes are TRBV10-2 and TRBJ1-1; D uncertain. The CDR3 is 14 amino acids. CDR1 is WSHSY and CDR2 is SAAADI in the germline V gene. V was pared by 3 bases and J by 0 bases, with 8 bases between. This chain's CDR3 is CASSDAAMNTEAFF. The CDR3 DNA reads TGCGCCAGCAGTGATGCAGCTATGAACACTGAAGCTTTCTTT.

By proportion, this clone is medium-sized. The chain combines TRBV6-1 with TRBJ1-2, with unresolved D. V was cut by 5 bases and J by 5 bases, with 6 bases left in between. Per germline, CDR1 MNHNS and CDR2 SASEGT. The CDR3 is 11 residues long. CDR3 bases: TGTGCCAGCAGTCCCGGGTATGGCTACACCTTC. It yields the protein CASSPGYGYTF.